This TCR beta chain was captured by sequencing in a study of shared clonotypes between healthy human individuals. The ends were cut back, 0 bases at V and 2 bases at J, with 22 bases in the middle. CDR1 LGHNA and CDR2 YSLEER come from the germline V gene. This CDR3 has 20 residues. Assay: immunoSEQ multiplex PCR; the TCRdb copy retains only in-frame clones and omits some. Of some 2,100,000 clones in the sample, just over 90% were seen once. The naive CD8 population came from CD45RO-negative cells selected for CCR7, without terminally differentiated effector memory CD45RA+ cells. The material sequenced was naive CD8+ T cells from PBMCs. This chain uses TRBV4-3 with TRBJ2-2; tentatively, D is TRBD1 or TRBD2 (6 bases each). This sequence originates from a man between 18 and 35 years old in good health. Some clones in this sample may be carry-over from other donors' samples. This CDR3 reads CASSQEAQGTRHGNTGELFF. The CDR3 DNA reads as TGCGCCAGCAGCCAAGAGGCCCAGGGGACTCGGCATGGTAACACCGGGGAGCTGTTTTTT.